This record concerns one T cell receptor (beta chain) sequence. Its antigen is still unknown. No much larger clone exists at a distance of one base, and base qualities are not known. From cysteine to phenylalanine, the CDR3 is 15 amino acids long. Just CDR3 DNA is preserved here, 45 bases in frame from base 1. Trimming leaves V shorter by 2 bases and J shorter by 2 bases, with the junction holding 3 bases beyond the gene matches. The germline V gene specifies MDHEN as CDR1 and SYDVKM as CDR2. The donors were included in the validation cohort of 130 or so subjects, a group kept apart from the 666-subject first cohort. Receptors were amplified or captured by the immunoSEQ multiplex PCR assay. The study's own analysis went as follows. A statistical classification framework was built for diagnosing cytomegalovirus status from the catalog of TCR beta chain sequences. TCRdb mirrors the immuneACCESS table, restricted to in-frame sequences. Some clones are absent from its copies; in checked studies, under half trace to an unresolved V gene, and the reason for the others is unknown. V and J calls and clone size are those listed in that table; D and trimming were worked out from the DNA. The sample has 150,000 or so clones on record, approximately 86% of them singletons. The top ten constitute 2% to 2.5% of the sample.

This specimen comes from a study of cytomegalovirus exposure and HLA in healthy donors (dated by TCRdb to about 2017). With respect to the entire study: A later analysis indicated that the 95 to 150 validation repertoires were generated on the platform also employed for the roughly 650 repertoires of the first cohort. The aim of the study was to test whether cataloging public T cell receptors could identify signatures of past pathogen exposure. In addition to the first cohort of around 670 subjects, a separate validation cohort of approximately 130 different subjects was used. High-throughput TCR immunosequencing, statistical association of individual TCRs with disease status, and machine learning were combined to predict cytomegalovirus infection status.

Summary of the overall study and its limitations: In vitro tests confirmed that a few of the cytomegalovirus-associated TCR beta chains recognize cytomegalovirus antigens. While some public TCRs were present in many individuals, most TCR sequences turned up only very rarely across donors. It was suggested by the authors that the approach could potentially be generalized to other disease states and immunological phenotypes. Subsequent analysis determined that TCRs grouped into clusters in the first cohort also showed a tendency toward co-occurrence across the approximately 120 validation repertoires, and 85% to 95% of cluster scores exceeded 0. The validation cohort had no HLA typing available for a later analysis, so co-occurrence within that cohort was assessed over all 130 or so repertoires. The study gave a list of 150 to 200 TCR beta chains associated with cytomegalovirus. The classifier was reported to diagnose cytomegalovirus status with high specificity and sensitivity in both the original cohort and the validation cohort.

The V gene is TRBV28 and the J gene is TRBJ2-7; TRBD1 fits 10 bases in the junction. The origin of this receptor is a human donor in good health. Sequenced: PBMCs. CDR3 reads: CASSLRQGAPYEQYF. Here is the DNA: TGTGCCAGCAGTTTAAGACAGGGGGCCCCCTACGAGCAGTACTTC.